This paragraph reports one TCR beta chain. The source of the sample is a study of blood T cell repertoires in COVID-19. The CDR3 is 13 residues long. Germline V lookup: CDR1 SGDLS, CDR2 YYNGEE. V trimming: 7 bases; J trimming: 1 base; junction bases outside the gene matches: 4. In the authors' workflow: Estimates of nucleated cell counts were drawn from the amplification of reference gene primers. Sequencing was performed with immunoSEQ multiplex PCR; in TCRdb, only in-frame clones are kept and a portion is missing. From that table come the V and J calls and clone size; the DNA was used to work out D and trimming. The sample gives around 250,000 clones, approximately 89% of which show up once; less than 5% is in the top ten.

Sequencing used peripheral blood. This rearrangement joins TRBV9 to TRBJ2-7; 8 bases agree with TRBD1. This TCR came from a woman between 35 and 50 years old who had recovered from COVID-19. CDR3 amino acids: CASGGTGSYEQYF. CDR3 sequence (DNA): TGTGCCAGCGGAGGGACAGGATCCTACGAGCAGTACTTC.